The clone carrying this T cell receptor beta chain was recorded at least ten times. The data were produced by immunoSEQ multiplex PCR, yet TCRdb's version contains in-frame clones alone and is incomplete. The repertoire consists of around 250,000 clones, with about 87% occurring once and the leading ten covering more than 1%. The data were taken from a study of blood T cell repertoires in COVID-19. Study context: Specimens from acute and convalescent COVID-19 originated in the United States, Italy and Spain.

The CDR3 consists of 16 residues. Germline V CDR1 and CDR2: SGDLS, YYNGEE. The V end was cut by 0 bases, the J end by 0 bases, with 12 bases between. The chain links TRBV9 to TRBJ1-2; D is unresolved. The TCR was taken from a woman in her forties with acute COVID-19. Input material: PBMCs or T cells enriched from blood (not recorded which). CDR3 nucleotides: TGTGCCAGCAGCGTAGATTTCGGCGGAGCTAACTATGGCTACACCTTC. Translating it yields CASSVDFGGANYGYTF.